This T cell receptor beta chain originates from a study of cytomegalovirus exposure and HLA in healthy donors. Study observations and caveats: Later findings reportedly placed an Asian-associated ancestry cluster below the roughly 660-donor mean for N-insertions. Evidence from a later analysis indicated that most CMV-associated TCR beta chains looked HLA-restricted. Association of a missense DCLRE1C variant with TCR beta V- and J-gene trimming was reported in a later analysis. With high specificity and sensitivity, the classifier reportedly diagnosed cytomegalovirus status.

Germline V lookup: CDR1 SGDLS, CDR2 YYNGEE. Deletions cut 0 bases from V and 6 bases from J, with 14 bases between. The CDR3 runs 15 residues. Vbeta (60) and Jbeta (13) primers were used in the PCR. Profiled with immunoSEQ multiplex PCR; TCRdb holds only in-frame clones, not every one. The sample has 150,000 to 180,000 clones, roughly 80% seen once. A remark on this clone: The antigen is undetermined.

The clonotype was recovered from a man younger than 45 in good health and CMV-seropositive. This chain uses TRBV9 with TRBJ2-3; possibly TRBD2 for D (6 bases). Sequencing was done on a sample of PBMCs. Here the CDR3 DNA reads TGTGCCAGCAGCGTAGCCGGGACTTTTATTGATACGCAGTATTTT. Translating it yields CASSVAGTFIDTQYF.